These 2 T cell receptor beta chains were sequenced from one sample in a study of tumor and adjacent non-tumor tissue in lung cancer. The template was RNA from unsorted bulk tissue. A modified ARM-PCR protocol with three rounds of nested PCR amplified TCRbeta. A single record per CDR3 protein comes from TCRdb applying MiXCR to the multiplex PCR reads. This table holds roughly 140,000 distinct CDR3 sequences, roughly 66% found once. Sequenced sample: lung tumor tissue. The receptors originated from a man aged 55-75 years with small cell lung cancer.

This clonotype was seen repeatedly, ten times or more. V and J are TRBV20-1 and TRBJ2-5; 12 bases line up with TRBD2. V shed 3 bases and J 3 bases; nucleotides not matched to a gene: 26. The germline V gene encodes CDR1 DFQATT and CDR2 SNEGSKA (reference sequence). The CDR3 consists of 22 residues. CDR3 nucleotide sequence: TGCAGTGCTAGGATGGAGGTTGGGGCTAGCGGGAGGGGCGTTTTGTCAGAAGAGACCCAGTACTTC. Residues: CSARMEVGASGRGVLSEETQYF.

Comments on this clonotype: This may be a read error, as it is one base from a much larger clone. The chain uses TRBV6-6 and TRBJ2-7; D is unresolved. V lost 4 bases and J 8 bases, leaving 9 bases between the germline ends. The CDR3 is 11 residues long. The germline gives CDR1 MNHNY, CDR2 SVGAGI (reference sequence). The CDR3 here is CASSLAVKQYF. CDR3 nucleotide sequence: TGTGCCAGCAGTTTGGCCGTGAAGCAGTACTTC.